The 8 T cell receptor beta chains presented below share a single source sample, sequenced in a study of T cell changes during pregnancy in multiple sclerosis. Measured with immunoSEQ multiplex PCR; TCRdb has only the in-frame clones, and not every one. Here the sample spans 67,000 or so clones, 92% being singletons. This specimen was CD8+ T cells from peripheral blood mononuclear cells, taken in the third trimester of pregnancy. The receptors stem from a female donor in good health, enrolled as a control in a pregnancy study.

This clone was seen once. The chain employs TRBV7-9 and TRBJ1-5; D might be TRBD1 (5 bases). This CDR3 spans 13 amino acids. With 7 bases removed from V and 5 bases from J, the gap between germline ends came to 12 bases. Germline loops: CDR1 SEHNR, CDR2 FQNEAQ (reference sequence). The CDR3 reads CASTLGGDQPQHF. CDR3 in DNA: TGTGCCAGCACCCTCGGGGGTGATCAGCCCCAGCATTTT.

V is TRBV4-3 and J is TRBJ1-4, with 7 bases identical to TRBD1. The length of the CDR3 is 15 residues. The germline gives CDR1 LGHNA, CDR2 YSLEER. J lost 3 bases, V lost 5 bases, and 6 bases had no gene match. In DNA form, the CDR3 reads TGCGCCAGCAGCGCCTTAGGGGGCTCTAATGAAAAACTGTTTTTT. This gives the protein CASSALGGSNEKLFF.

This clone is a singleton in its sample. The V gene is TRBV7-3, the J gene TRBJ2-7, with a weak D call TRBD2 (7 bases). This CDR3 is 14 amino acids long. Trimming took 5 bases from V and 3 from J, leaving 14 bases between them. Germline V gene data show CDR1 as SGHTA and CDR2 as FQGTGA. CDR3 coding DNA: TGTGCCAGCAGCCCTGGAGGGGGGGACTACGAGCAGTACTTC. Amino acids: CASSPGGGDYEQYF.

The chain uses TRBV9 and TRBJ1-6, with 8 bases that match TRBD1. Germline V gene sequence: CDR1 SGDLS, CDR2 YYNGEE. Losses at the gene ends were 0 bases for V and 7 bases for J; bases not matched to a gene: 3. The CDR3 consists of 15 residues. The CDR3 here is CASSVGQGANSPLHF. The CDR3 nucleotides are TGTGCCAGCAGCGTAGGTCAGGGGGCGAATTCACCCCTCCACTTT.

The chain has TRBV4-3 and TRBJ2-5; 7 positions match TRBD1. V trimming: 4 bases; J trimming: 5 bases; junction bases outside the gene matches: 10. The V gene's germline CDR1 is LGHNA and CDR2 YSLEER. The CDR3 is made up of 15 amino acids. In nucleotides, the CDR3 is TGCGCCAGCAGCCTGGGGGCAGGGGGAGTGGAGACCCAGTACTTC. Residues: CASSLGAGGVETQYF.

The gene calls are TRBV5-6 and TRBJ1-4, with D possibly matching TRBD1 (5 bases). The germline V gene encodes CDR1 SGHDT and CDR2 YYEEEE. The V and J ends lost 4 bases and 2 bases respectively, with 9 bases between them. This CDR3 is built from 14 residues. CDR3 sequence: CASSPEGTNEKLFF. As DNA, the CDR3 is TGTGCCAGCAGCCCGGAGGGGACTAATGAAAAACTGTTTTTT. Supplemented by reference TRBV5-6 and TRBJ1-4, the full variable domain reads DAGVTQSPTHLIKTRGQQVTLRCSPKSGHDTVSWYQQALGQGPQFIFQYYEEEERQRGNFPDRFSGHQFPNYSSELNVNALLLGDSALYLCASSPEGTNEKLFFGSGTQLSVL.

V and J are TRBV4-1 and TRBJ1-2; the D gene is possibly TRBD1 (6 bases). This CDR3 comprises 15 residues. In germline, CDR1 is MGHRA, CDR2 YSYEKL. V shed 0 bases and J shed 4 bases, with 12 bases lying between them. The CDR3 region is CASSQDSGEGYGYTF. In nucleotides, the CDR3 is TGCGCCAGCAGCCAAGATTCAGGGGAGGGCTATGGCTACACCTTC.

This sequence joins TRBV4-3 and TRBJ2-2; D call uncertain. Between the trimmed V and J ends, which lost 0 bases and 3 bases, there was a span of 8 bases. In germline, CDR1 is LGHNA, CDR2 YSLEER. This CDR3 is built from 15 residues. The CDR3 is CASSQDNRYTGELFF. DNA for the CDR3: TGCGCCAGCAGCCAAGATAACAGATACACCGGGGAGCTGTTTTTT.